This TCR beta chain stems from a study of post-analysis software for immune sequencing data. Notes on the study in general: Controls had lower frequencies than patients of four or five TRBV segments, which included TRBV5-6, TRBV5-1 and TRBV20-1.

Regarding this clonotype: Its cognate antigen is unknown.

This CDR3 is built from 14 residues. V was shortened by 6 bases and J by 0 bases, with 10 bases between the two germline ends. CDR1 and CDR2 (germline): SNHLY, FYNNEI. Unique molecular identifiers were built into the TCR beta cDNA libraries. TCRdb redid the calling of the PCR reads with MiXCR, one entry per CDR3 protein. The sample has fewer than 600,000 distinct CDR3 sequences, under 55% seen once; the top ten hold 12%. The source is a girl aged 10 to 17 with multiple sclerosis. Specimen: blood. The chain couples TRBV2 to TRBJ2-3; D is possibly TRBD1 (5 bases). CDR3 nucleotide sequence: TGTGCCAGCAGAATGACAGCAAGCACAGATACGCAGTATTTT. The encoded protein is CASRMTASTDTQYF.